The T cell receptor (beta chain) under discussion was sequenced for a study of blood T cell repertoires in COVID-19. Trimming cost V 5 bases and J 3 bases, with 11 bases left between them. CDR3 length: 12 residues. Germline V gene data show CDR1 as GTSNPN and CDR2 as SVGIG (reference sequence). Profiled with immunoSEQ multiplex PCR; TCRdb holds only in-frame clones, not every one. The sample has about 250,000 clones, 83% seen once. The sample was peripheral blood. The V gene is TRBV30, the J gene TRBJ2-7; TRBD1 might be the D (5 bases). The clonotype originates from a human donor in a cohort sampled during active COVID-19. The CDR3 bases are TGTGCCTGGTTAATAGGGGACTACGAGCAGTACTTC. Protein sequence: CAWLIGDYEQYF.